These 25 T cell receptor beta chains originate from one sample sequenced in a study of cytomegalovirus exposure and HLA in healthy donors. The PCR contained 60 Vbeta and 13 Jbeta primers. Assay: immunoSEQ multiplex PCR; the TCRdb copy retains only in-frame clones and omits some. This sample has under 200,000 clones, with approximately 80% found just once. Material: PBMCs. These receptors originate from a male donor in good health and CMV-seropositive.

The chain is built from TRBV7-9 and TRBJ1-1; D is perhaps TRBD1 (6 bases). From germline, CDR1 is SEHNR and CDR2 FQNEAQ (reference sequence). CDR3 length: 15 residues. V lost 7 bases to trimming and J lost 0 bases, with 15 bases between them. The CDR3 nucleotides are TGTGCCAGCACCCCCCCGACAGGAGTGAACACTGAAGCTTTCTTT. This encodes CASTPPTGVNTEAFF.

The gene calls are TRBV11-2 and TRBJ2-7; D may be TRBD1 (5 bases). The CDR3 is 15 residues long. Trimming took 5 bases from V and 5 from J, leaving 19 bases between them. Germline loops: CDR1 SGHAT, CDR2 FQNNGV. The CDR3: CASSQRGPTVHEQYF. In DNA, the CDR3 is TGTGCCAGCAGCCAGAGAGGACCGACAGTGCACGAGCAGTACTTC.

This clone has a handful of counts. The chain couples TRBV9 to TRBJ2-3; a weak D match, TRBD2 (6 bases). Germline CDR1 SGDLS, CDR2 YYNGEE. CDR3 length equals 17 residues. V shed 1 base and J shed 4 bases, with 19 bases lying between them. The CDR3 coding sequence is TGTGCCAGCAGCGTAACACCCCCTCAGGAGGGTTCAGATACGCAGTATTTT. It is translated as CASSVTPPQEGSDTQYF.

V usage is TRBV6-6 and J usage is TRBJ1-1, with TRBD1 matching over 7 bases. CDR3 length: 14 amino acids. From germline, CDR1 is MNHNY and CDR2 SVGAGI (reference sequence). The V segment lost 6 bases and the J segment 4 bases; nucleotides outside the gene matches: 8. The CDR3 DNA is TGTGCCAGCAGCTCGACAGGGAGTTCCACTGAAGCTTTCTTT. Its translation is CASSSTGSSTEAFF.

The chain links TRBV7-8 to TRBJ1-1, with no clear D. The germline V gene has CDR1 SGHVS and CDR2 FQNEAQ. V lost 3 bases and J lost 0, with 8 bases in between. This CDR3 comprises 14 residues. CDR3 sequence (DNA): TGTGCCAGCAGCTTCACCAGGCTGAACACTGAAGCTTTCTTT. This codes for CASSFTRLNTEAFF.

This clone has more than one count but fewer than ten. V is TRBV6-5 and J is TRBJ2-7, with D perhaps TRBD1 (6 bases). The CDR3 has 13 residues. V was trimmed by 10 bases and J by 2 bases, leaving 15 bases between them. Per the germline V gene, CDR1 is MNHEY and CDR2 is SVGAGI. CDR3 in amino acids: CAILQGSPYEQYF. The CDR3 DNA follows: TGTGCCATCCTACAGGGTAGTCCCTACGAGCAGTACTTC.

The chain is built from TRBV2 and TRBJ2-7, with 8 nucleotides matching TRBD2. The CDR3 sequence is 18 residues long. Trimming cost V 9 bases and J 2 bases; bases outside gene matches: 21. The V gene's germline CDR1 is SNHLY and CDR2 FYNNEI. This CDR3 is CARGGLAGRGGKTYEQYF. Written as DNA, the CDR3 is TGTGCCAGAGGAGGGCTAGCGGGTCGGGGCGGAAAAACCTACGAGCAGTACTTC.

This chain joins TRBV7-2 and TRBJ1-2, with 8 bases fitting TRBD1. V was pared by 3 bases and J by 2 bases, with 2 bases of the junction left unmatched. The CDR3 is 14 amino acids. Germline-derived CDR1 and CDR2 are SGHTA and FQGNSA. The CDR3 region is CASSFTGGNYGYTF. The DNA for the CDR3 is TGTGCCAGCAGCTTTACAGGGGGGAACTATGGCTACACCTTC.

In its sample, this clone was seen a few times. V and J are TRBV7-9 and TRBJ2-7; 7 positions agree with TRBD1. This CDR3 region has 12 residues. Germline CDR1 reads SEHNR; CDR2 reads FQNEAQ (reference sequence). After removal of 4 bases from V and 6 bases from J, the junction contained 3 bases not matched to a gene. The CDR3 loop is CASSYTGAEQYF. CDR3 nucleotides: TGTGCCAGCAGCTATACAGGGGCCGAGCAGTACTTC.

This chain links TRBV7-9 with TRBJ2-7, with D perhaps TRBD2 (6 bases). CDR3 size: 15 residues. Germline CDR1 is SEHNR and CDR2 is FQNEAQ (reference sequence). Trimming took 9 bases from V and 0 from J, leaving 18 bases between them. The CDR3 DNA follows: TGTGCCAGTTCGACTAGGGGCAGGGTCTCCTACGAGCAGTACTTC. It is translated as CASSTRGRVSYEQYF.

This clone was found once. This chain uses TRBV7-8 with TRBJ1-5, with D possibly being TRBD1 (5 bases). V shed 4 bases and J shed 2 bases, with 6 bases lying between them. CDR3 size: 13 residues. In germline, CDR1 is SGHVS, CDR2 FQNEAQ. CDR3 sequence reads: CASSSGGNQPQHF. The CDR3 DNA is TGTGCCAGCAGCTCGGGGGGCAATCAGCCCCAGCATTTT.

This sequence joins TRBV7-8 and TRBJ1-5, with unresolved D. The V and J ends lost 1 base and 5 bases respectively, with 6 bases between them. Germline CDR1 reads SGHVS; CDR2 reads FQNEAQ. There are 13 residues in the CDR3. CDR3 residues: CASSLDRDQPQHF. CDR3 nucleotides: TGTGCCAGCAGCTTAGACAGAGATCAGCCCCAGCATTTT.

The chain couples TRBV15 to TRBJ1-2, with D uncertain. CDR3 length equals 15 residues. Germline CDR1 is LNHNV and CDR2 is YYDKDF (reference sequence). Trimming cost V 1 base and J 7 bases, with 16 bases left between them. The CDR3 is CATSRGSSDASGYTF. The CDR3 DNA reads TGTGCCACCAGCAGAGGTAGCTCAGACGCCTCTGGCTACACCTTC.

CDR3 DNA sequence: TGTGCCAGCAGCTTAGGCACCAGCTCCTACAATGAGCAGTTCTTC. It specifies CASSLGTSSYNEQFF. The chain uses TRBV7-7 and TRBJ2-1; the D is unclear. Per the germline V gene, CDR1 is SSHAT and CDR2 is FNYEAQ (reference sequence). The CDR3 extends over 15 amino acids. V lost 1 base and J lost 0, with 7 bases in between.

The chain uses TRBV19 and TRBJ2-7; 7 bases match TRBD2. The CDR3 loop spans 15 amino acids. J was trimmed by 9 bases and V by 5 bases; bases with no gene match: 16. Germline CDR1 reads LNHDA; CDR2 reads SQIVND (reference sequence). CDR3 region: CASSPGRPSSERQYF. The CDR3 DNA reads as TGTGCCAGTAGTCCCGGGAGGCCCTCTTCGGAAAGGCAGTACTTC.

The chain is built from TRBV7-6 and TRBJ2-7, with 13 bases lining up with TRBD2. V lost 5 bases to trimming and J lost 6 bases; unmatched junction nucleotides: 7. The CDR3 totals 15 residues. The germline CDR1 and CDR2 sequences are SGHVS and FNYEAQ. CDR3 region: CASSPGLAGEAEQYF. CDR3 DNA sequence: TGTGCCAGCAGCCCCGGACTAGCGGGAGAAGCCGAGCAGTACTTC.

This sequence joins TRBV4-3 and TRBJ1-2; D is possibly TRBD1 (5 bases). This CDR3 is 15 amino acids long. Germline CDR1 is LGHNA and CDR2 is YSLEER. The germline V and J ends were trimmed by 4 bases and 4 bases, with 16 bases remaining between them. In DNA form, the CDR3 reads TGCGCCAGCAGCCCCACAGGAGACAGTCGCTATGGCTACACCTTC. This sequence encodes CASSPTGDSRYGYTF.

The chain couples TRBV23-1 to TRBJ1-1; TRBD1 matches 7 bases. TRBV23-1 is placed among ORFs of uncertain function. The trim removed 6 bases at V and 0 bases at J, leaving 4 bases unmatched. This CDR3 is built from 14 residues. CDR3 residues: CASRDRWMNTEAFF. The CDR3 DNA reads TGCGCCAGCAGGGACAGGTGGATGAACACTGAAGCTTTCTTT.

The CDR3 loop is CASSLTGIGSGYTF. The CDR3 DNA follows: TGTGCCAGCAGCTTAACAGGGATCGGGTCTGGCTACACCTTC. V usage is TRBV7-8 and J usage is TRBJ1-2, with D perhaps matching TRBD1 (6 bases). The germline V and J ends were trimmed by 2 bases and 7 bases, with 14 bases remaining between them. CDR1 is SGHVS and CDR2 is FQNEAQ in the germline V gene. The CDR3 runs to 14 residues.

The V and J genes are TRBV18 and TRBJ2-1; TRBD2 might be the D (5 bases). V lost 5 bases and J lost 3, with 8 bases in between. This CDR3 is built from 13 residues. Germline values: CDR1 KGHSH, CDR2 LQKENI. For the CDR3, the DNA is TGTGCCAGCTCAGAGGGCGTCTACAATGAGCAGTTCTTC. It specifies CASSEGVYNEQFF.

The chain recombines TRBV7-9 with TRBJ1-3; tentatively, D is TRBD1 (5 bases). V gave up 5 bases and J gave up 2 bases, with 7 bases separating them. CDR3 length: 13 amino acids. In germline, CDR1 is SEHNR, CDR2 FQNEAQ (reference sequence). The CDR3 region has the DNA TGTGCCAGCAGCCCGACAGCTGGAAACACCATATATTTT. This gives the protein CASSPTAGNTIYF.

The rearrangement links TRBV5-4 to TRBJ2-3; 7 nucleotides match TRBD2. Germline V lookup: CDR1 SGHNT, CDR2 YYREEE (reference sequence). CDR3 length: 15 residues. V lost 4 bases to trimming and J lost 1 base; unmatched junction nucleotides: 6. CDR3 protein: CASSRAAGGTDTQYF. The CDR3 nucleotides read TGTGCCAGCAGCAGGGCTGCGGGAGGCACAGATACGCAGTATTTT.

This sequence joins TRBV28 and TRBJ1-2; 8 positions match TRBD1. The CDR3 is made up of 15 amino acids. In germline, CDR1 is MDHEN, CDR2 SYDVKM. V was clipped by 3 bases and J by 3 bases; unmatched bases: 6. The CDR3 DNA reads TGTGCCAGCAGTTTTCAGGGGGCGCGGGACTATGGCTACACCTTC. This sequence encodes CASSFQGARDYGYTF.

The chain carries TRBV6-5 and TRBJ1-6; 9 bases are a match to TRBD1. CDR3 size: 16 residues. Germline V gene sequence: CDR1 MNHEY, CDR2 SVGAGI. The ends lost 0 bases at V and 7 bases at J; junction bases unmatched: 4. DNA for the CDR3: TGTGCCAGCAGTTACTCGAAAGGGACAGGGAATTCACCCCTCCACTTT. As protein: CASSYSKGTGNSPLHF.

This clone has a handful of counts. The chain recombines TRBV25-1 with TRBJ2-7; a weak D match, TRBD1 (6 bases). The V gene's germline CDR1 is MGHDK and CDR2 SYGVNS. The CDR3 is made up of 13 amino acids. The V gene lost 4 bases and the J gene lost 3 bases, with 10 bases spanning the gap. The CDR3 DNA is TGTGCCAGCAGTGTGACGGGACACTACGAGCAGTACTTC. Translation: CASSVTGHYEQYF.